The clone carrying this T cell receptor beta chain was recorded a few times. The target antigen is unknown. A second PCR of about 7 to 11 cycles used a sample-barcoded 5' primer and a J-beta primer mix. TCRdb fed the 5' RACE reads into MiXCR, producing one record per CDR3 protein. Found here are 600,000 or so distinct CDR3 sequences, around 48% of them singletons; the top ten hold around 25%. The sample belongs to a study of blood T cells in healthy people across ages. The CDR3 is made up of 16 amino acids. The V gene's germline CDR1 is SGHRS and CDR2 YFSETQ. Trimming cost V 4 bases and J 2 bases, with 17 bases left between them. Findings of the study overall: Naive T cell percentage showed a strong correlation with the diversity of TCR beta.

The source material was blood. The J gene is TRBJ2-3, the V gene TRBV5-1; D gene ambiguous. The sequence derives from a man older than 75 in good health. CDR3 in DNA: TGCGCCAGCAGCCTAAAGGCACAAGGGAACACAGATACGCAGTATTTT. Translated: CASSLKAQGNTDTQYF.